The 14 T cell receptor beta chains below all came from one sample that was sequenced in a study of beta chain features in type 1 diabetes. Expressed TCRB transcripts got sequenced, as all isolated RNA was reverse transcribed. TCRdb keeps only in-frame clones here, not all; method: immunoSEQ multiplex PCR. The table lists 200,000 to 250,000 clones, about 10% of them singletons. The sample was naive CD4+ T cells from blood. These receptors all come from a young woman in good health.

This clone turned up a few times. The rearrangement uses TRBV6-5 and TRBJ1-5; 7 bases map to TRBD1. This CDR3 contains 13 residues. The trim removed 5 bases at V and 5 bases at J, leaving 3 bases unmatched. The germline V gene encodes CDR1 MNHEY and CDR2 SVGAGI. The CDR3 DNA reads TGTGCCAGCAGTCCAACAGGGGATCAGCCCCAGCATTTT. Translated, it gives CASSPTGDQPQHF.

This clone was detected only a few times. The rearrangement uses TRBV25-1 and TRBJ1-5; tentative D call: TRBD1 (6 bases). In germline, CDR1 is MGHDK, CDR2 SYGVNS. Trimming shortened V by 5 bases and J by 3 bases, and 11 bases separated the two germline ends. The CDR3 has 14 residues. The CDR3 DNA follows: TGTGCCAGCAGTCCACAGGGACACAATCAGCCCCAGCATTTT. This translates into CASSPQGHNQPQHF.

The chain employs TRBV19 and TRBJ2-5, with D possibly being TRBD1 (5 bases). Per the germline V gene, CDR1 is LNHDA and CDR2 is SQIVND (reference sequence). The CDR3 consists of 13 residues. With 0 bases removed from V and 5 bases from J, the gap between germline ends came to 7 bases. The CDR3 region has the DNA TGTGCCAGTAGTATAGACAGGGTTGAGACCCAGTACTTC. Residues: CASSIDRVETQYF.

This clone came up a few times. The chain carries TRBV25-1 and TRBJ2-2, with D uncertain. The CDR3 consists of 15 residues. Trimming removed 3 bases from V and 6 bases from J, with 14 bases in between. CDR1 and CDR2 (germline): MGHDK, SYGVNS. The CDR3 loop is CASSEPTIRPGELFF. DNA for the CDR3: TGTGCCAGCAGTGAGCCGACAATTCGTCCCGGGGAGCTGTTTTTT.

The CDR3 DNA reads TGTGCCAGCAGCGTAAATCCGGGACAAGGGATTACCGGGGAGCTGTTTTTT. Its translation is CASSVNPGQGITGELFF. This chain joins TRBV7-9 and TRBJ2-2, with D tentatively TRBD1 (6 bases). The CDR3 is 17 residues long. Trimming stripped 5 bases from V and 5 bases from J, with 21 bases between. From germline, CDR1 is SEHNR and CDR2 FQNEAQ (reference sequence).

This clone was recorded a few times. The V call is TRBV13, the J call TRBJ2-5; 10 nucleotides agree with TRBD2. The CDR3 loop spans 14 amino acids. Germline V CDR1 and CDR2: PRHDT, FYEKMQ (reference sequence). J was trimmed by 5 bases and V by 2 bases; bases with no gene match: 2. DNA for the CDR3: TGTGCCAGCAGCTTAAAACTAGCGGGGGAGACCCAGTACTTC. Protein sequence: CASSLKLAGETQYF.

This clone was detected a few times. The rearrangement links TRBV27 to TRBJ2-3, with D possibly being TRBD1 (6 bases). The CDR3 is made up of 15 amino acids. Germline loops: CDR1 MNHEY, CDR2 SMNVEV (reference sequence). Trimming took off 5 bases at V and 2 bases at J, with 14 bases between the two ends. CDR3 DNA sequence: TGTGCCAGCAGTCGGACAGTTTTTGCCACAGATACGCAGTATTTT. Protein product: CASSRTVFATDTQYF.

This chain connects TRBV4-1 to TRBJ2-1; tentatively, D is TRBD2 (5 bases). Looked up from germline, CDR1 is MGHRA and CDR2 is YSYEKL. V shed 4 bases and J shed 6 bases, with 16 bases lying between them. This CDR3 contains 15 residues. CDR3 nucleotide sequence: TGCGCCAGCAGCCCCTTAGCCCTAGCTCCCAATGAGCAGTTCTTC. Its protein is CASSPLALAPNEQFF.

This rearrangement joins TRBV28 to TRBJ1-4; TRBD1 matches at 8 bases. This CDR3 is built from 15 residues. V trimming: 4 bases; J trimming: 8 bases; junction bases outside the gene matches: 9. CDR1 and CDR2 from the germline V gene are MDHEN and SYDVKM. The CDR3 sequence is CASSSSGQGGEKLFF. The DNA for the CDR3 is TGTGCCAGCAGTTCCTCCGGACAGGGAGGGGAAAAACTGTTTTTT.

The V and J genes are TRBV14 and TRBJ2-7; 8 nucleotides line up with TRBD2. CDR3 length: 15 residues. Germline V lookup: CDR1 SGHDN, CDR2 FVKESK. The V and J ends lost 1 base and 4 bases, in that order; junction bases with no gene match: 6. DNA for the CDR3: TGTGCCAGCAGCCAAGGCAAAGGACTAGCATACGAGCAGTACTTC. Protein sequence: CASSQGKGLAYEQYF.

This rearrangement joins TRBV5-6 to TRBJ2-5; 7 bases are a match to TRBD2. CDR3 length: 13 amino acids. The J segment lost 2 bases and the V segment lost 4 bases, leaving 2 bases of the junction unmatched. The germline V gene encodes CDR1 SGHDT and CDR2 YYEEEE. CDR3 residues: CASSLGLQETQYF. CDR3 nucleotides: TGTGCCAGCAGCCTGGGACTACAAGAGACCCAGTACTTC.

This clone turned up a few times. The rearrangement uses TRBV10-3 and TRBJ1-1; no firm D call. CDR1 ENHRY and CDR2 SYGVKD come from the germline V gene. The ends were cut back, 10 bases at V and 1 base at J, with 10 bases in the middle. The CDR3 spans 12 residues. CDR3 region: CANDGENTEAFF. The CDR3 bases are TGTGCCAACGACGGAGAGAACACTGAAGCTTTCTTT.

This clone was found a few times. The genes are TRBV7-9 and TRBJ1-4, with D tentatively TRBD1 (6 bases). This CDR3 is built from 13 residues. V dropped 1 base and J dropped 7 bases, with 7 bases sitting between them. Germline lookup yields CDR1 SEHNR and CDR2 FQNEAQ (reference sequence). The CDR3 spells CASSLVGAEKLFF. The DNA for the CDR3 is TGTGCCAGCAGCTTAGTGGGGGCTGAAAAACTGTTTTTT.

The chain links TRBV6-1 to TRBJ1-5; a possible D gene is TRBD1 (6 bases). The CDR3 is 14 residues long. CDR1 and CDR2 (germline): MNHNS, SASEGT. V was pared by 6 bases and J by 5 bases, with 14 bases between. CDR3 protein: CASSEQGGYQPQHF. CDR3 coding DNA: TGTGCCAGCAGCGAACAGGGTGGTTATCAGCCCCAGCATTTT.